This T cell receptor (beta chain) derives from a study of T-cell memory formation after mild COVID-19. Regarding the study as a whole: SARS-CoV-2 specificity was not confirmed for second-wave clones peaking on day 37.

This CDR3 comprises 14 residues. Germline V gene data show CDR1 as DFQATT and CDR2 as SNEGSKA (reference sequence). V was shortened by 0 bases and J by 7 bases, with 10 bases between the two germline ends. TCRdb independently ran MiXCR on the 5' RACE reads; one entry per CDR3 protein. The sample shows around 420,000 distinct CDR3 sequences, less than 25% of them seen only once. As to this clonotype: Its antigen is still unknown.

The rearrangement uses TRBV20-1 and TRBJ1-6; no definite D call. Sample: PBMCs or a T cell subset sorted from them (not recorded which). The TCR originated in an adult woman who had mild COVID-19 (a few samples of this study predate the infection). Cell type and time point are not known. The CDR3 DNA sequence: TGCAGTGCTAGAGATCAGATGGCGAATTCACCCCTCCACTTT. It translates to CSARDQMANSPLHF.